This entry describes one T cell receptor beta chain. What it recognizes is unknown. The CDR3 consists of 13 residues. Trimming cost V 4 bases and J 3 bases, with 9 bases left between them. Per the germline V gene, CDR1 is SGHTA and CDR2 is FQGTGA. These data are taken from a study of cytomegalovirus exposure and HLA in healthy donors. A multiplex PCR was run with 60 Vbeta primers and 13 Jbeta primers. Original analysis: About 10 million shared chains were among around 80 million unique TCR beta chains counted in a later analysis. The data were produced by immunoSEQ multiplex PCR, yet TCRdb's version contains in-frame clones alone and is incomplete. D and trimming were read from the DNA, whereas the V and J calls and clone size are those reported in that table. The sample lists more than 95,000 clones, about 84% occurring once. Findings and caveats of the study: It was assumed in the presence/absence analyses that sequencing depth was roughly uniform across donors. In a later analysis, at a false discovery rate of 0.05, over 15,000 TCR beta sequences were associated with HLA alleles. Later analysis showed TCR association rates varying by HLA locus, highest for DRB1 and lowest for HLA-C.

This TCR was sampled from a middle-aged man in good health and CMV-seronegative. The chain combines TRBV7-3 with TRBJ1-2; D gene ambiguous. Sequenced: PBMCs. The CDR3 protein is CASSSGRDYGYTF. Here the CDR3 DNA reads TGTGCCAGCAGCTCTGGTCGGGACTATGGCTACACCTTC.